This entry lists 7 T cell receptor beta chains sequenced from one sample in a study of blood T cell repertoires in COVID-19. The repertoire was sequenced with immunoSEQ multiplex PCR; TCRdb's copy has only in-frame clones and lacks some. The repertoire holds around 440,000 clones, with about 91% as singletons. What was sequenced was peripheral blood. These receptors were obtained from a woman between 45 and 65 years old with COVID-19, enrolled during active disease.

There are a few counts of this clone. This rearrangement joins TRBV19 to TRBJ1-5; the D gene is possibly TRBD1 (6 bases). Trimming removed 5 bases at V and 5 bases at J, with 19 bases between. Per germline, CDR1 LNHDA and CDR2 SQIVND (reference sequence). The CDR3 contains 16 residues. CDR3 nucleotides: TGTGCCAGTAGTCCGGGACACCAGGACGTAGATCAGCCCCAGCATTTT. Its translation: CASSPGHQDVDQPQHF.

The rearrangement joins TRBV7-9 to TRBJ1-5; D not certain. The CDR3 totals 15 residues. CDR1 is SEHNR and CDR2 is FQNEAQ in the germline V gene (reference sequence). Trimming took off 1 base at V and 2 bases at J, with 9 bases between the two ends. The CDR3 reads CASSLGGLGNQPQHF. DNA of the CDR3: TGTGCCAGCAGCTTAGGAGGGCTGGGCAATCAGCCCCAGCATTTT.

The rearrangement joins TRBV4-1 to TRBJ1-1, with D possibly being TRBD1 (6 bases). The CDR3 runs 15 residues. Trimming left V 3 bases short and J 1 base short, with 12 bases between. Germline CDR1 and CDR2: MGHRA and YSYEKL. CDR3 bases: TGCGCCAGCAGCCAGTTCCGGGACAAGAACACTGAAGCTTTCTTT. Translated: CASSQFRDKNTEAFF.

This chain connects TRBV14 to TRBJ1-5, with D possibly matching TRBD1 (5 bases). The CDR3 is 16 amino acids. Germline CDR1 reads SGHDN; CDR2 reads FVKESK. Trimming took 2 bases from V and 3 from J, leaving 14 bases between them. CDR3 sequence (DNA): TGTGCCAGCAGCCAAACCGGCAGGGCCCTCAATCAGCCCCAGCATTTT. It translates to CASSQTGRALNQPQHF.

This clone was counted a few times. At the DNA level, this CDR3 is encoded by other sequences in the same sample as well. The genes are TRBV5-6 and TRBJ1-1, with unresolved D. Trimming cost V 1 base and J 4 bases, with 5 bases left between them. This CDR3 is 12 amino acids long. Germline CDR1 SGHDT, CDR2 YYEEEE. As DNA, the CDR3 is TGTGCCAGCAGCTTGTCAGGCACTGAAGCTTTCTTT. Its protein product is CASSLSGTEAFF.

The CDR3 spells CASSDLDRARRTEAFF. The CDR3 DNA is TGTGCCAGCAGTGATCTCGACAGGGCGCGGCGCACTGAAGCTTTCTTT. The V gene is TRBV6-1, the J gene TRBJ1-1, with 7 bases aligning to TRBD1. Germline lookup yields CDR1 MNHNS and CDR2 SASEGT. Trimming took 3 bases from V and 4 from J; bases not matched to a gene: 11. The CDR3 spans 16 residues.

The chain carries TRBV9 and TRBJ2-2; weak D call: TRBD2 (5 bases). The CDR3 runs to 14 residues. Trimming removed 2 bases from V and 5 bases from J, with 10 bases in between. Germline loops: CDR1 SGDLS, CDR2 YYNGEE. DNA for the CDR3: TGTGCCAGCAGCGTGTCGAGGAGGACCGGGGAGCTGTTTTTT. It yields the protein CASSVSRRTGELFF.